This record concerns one TCR beta chain sequence. The data stem from a study of blood T cell repertoires in COVID-19. Looking at the study overall: Sources were T cells, B-cell-depleted T cells, or PBMCs; the material itself was cDNA or gDNA.

Original data processing: Nucleated cell number was recorded as an estimate derived from reference gene primer amplification. Sequencing used immunoSEQ multiplex PCR; TCRdb keeps in-frame clones, though not all of them. The V and J calls and clone size are taken from that table; D and trimming were inferred from the DNA. The sample includes 240,000 or so clones, approximately 84% of them seen just once. The cohort comprised adults aged about 18 to 90 years residing in approximately 22 US areas. Participant-reported clinical history was the basis for cohort assignment. Germline CDR1 MGHRA, CDR2 YSYEKL. This CDR3 has 15 residues. Trimming cost V 2 bases and J 3 bases; bases outside gene matches: 4.

V and J are TRBV4-1 and TRBJ2-7; the match to TRBD1 covers 10 bases. The clonotype comes from a woman in her 40s with acute COVID-19. Sequencing was carried out using PBMCs or T cells enriched from blood (not recorded which). The CDR3 DNA reads as TGCGCCAGCAGCCAACTCGGGACAGGGGTCTACGAGCAGTACTTC. This encodes CASSQLGTGVYEQYF.